The clone carrying this T cell receptor (beta chain) has only one observation. The antigen is unknown. PCR primers comprised 60 Vbeta and 13 Jbeta primers. TCRdb's copy holds only in-frame clones and misses some; the assay was immunoSEQ multiplex PCR. Among 100,000 or so clones listed, about 85% were seen once. The data were taken from a study of cytomegalovirus exposure and HLA in healthy donors. Overall study findings and caveats: More clonal expansion characterized HLA-associated TCR beta chains than equally common others in a later analysis.

J gave up 0 bases and V 1 base, and 2 bases lay outside the gene matches. The germline V gene has CDR1 SGHRS and CDR2 YFSETQ. The CDR3 sequence is 15 residues long. V usage is TRBV5-1 and J usage is TRBJ2-3, with 7 bases that match TRBD1. Material: PBMCs. The sequence was obtained from a young man in good health and CMV-seronegative. CDR3 residues: CASSLSGGSTDTQYF. The CDR3 nucleotides are TGCGCCAGCAGCTTGTCAGGGGGTAGCACAGATACGCAGTATTTT. Using reference TRBV5-1 and TRBJ2-3 for the parts outside the CDR3, the full variable domain is KAGVTQTPRYLIKTRGQQVTLSCSPISGHRSVSWYQQTPGQGLQFLFEYFSETQRNKGNFPGRFSGRQFSNSRSEMNVSTLELGDSALYLCASSLSGGSTDTQYFGPGTRLTVL.